Listed below are T cell receptor beta chains from one sample, sequenced in a study of long-term antiretroviral therapy in people with HIV. Sequencing was performed with immunoSEQ multiplex PCR; in TCRdb, only in-frame clones are kept and a portion is missing. The data hold 30,000 to 50,000 clones, with approximately 86% observed a single time. The sample was unsorted PBMCs, taken just before starting antiretroviral therapy. These receptors originate from a woman younger than 35 with HIV. CDR3s include the opening cysteine and the closing phenylalanine or tryptophan. D genes are given only for firm matches. Clone size is not always given. Where it is, it says once, few, many or a class for expanded clones.

clone size,D gene,J gene,V gene,CDR3 protein,CDR3 DNA
-,TRBD1,TRBJ2-3,TRBV6-5,CASSYKGASTDTQYF,TGTGCCAGCAGTTACAAGGGGGCGAGCACAGATACGCAGTATTTT
-,-,TRBJ1-2,TRBV7-2,CASSLARATNYGYTF,TGTGCCAGCAGCTTAGCCCGGGCAACTAACTATGGCTACACCTTC
-,TRBD1,TRBJ2-7,TRBV7-2,CASSLASQGAYEQYF,TGTGCCAGCAGCTTAGCTAGCCAGGGGGCTTACGAGCAGTACTTC
-,TRBD2,TRBJ2-1,TRBV5-1,CASSHSGGAYNEQFF,TGCGCCAGCAGCCATAGCGGGGGAGCCTACAATGAGCAGTTCTTC
-,-,TRBJ2-2,TRBV29-1,CSVDRSTGELFF,TGCAGCGTTGATAGGTCGACCGGGGAGCTGTTTTTT
once,-,TRBJ2-7,TRBV5-6,CASSLDGPYEQYF,TGTGCCAGCAGCTTGGACGGACCCTACGAGCAGTACTTC
-,-,TRBJ1-4,TRBV14,CASSPLEARANEKLFF,TGTGCCAGCAGCCCATTGGAGGCCCGGGCTAATGAAAAACTGTTTTTT
-,TRBD1,TRBJ1-2,TRBV10-3,CAISEATGDNGYTF,TGTGCCATCAGTGAGGCGACAGGGGACAATGGCTACACCTTC
-,-,TRBJ1-2,TRBV19,CASSTHSGPVNYAF,TGTGCCAGTAGTACTCACAGTGGGCCCGTAAACTACGCCTTC
-,-,TRBJ2-7,TRBV28,CATINRGPAQNEQYF,TGTGCCACAATAAATCGCGGACCGGCCCAGAACGAGCAGTACTTC
-,TRBD2,TRBJ2-3,TRBV15,CATSGLAHTDTQYF,TGTGCCACCAGTGGACTAGCCCACACAGATACGCAGTATTTT
once,TRBD1,TRBJ1-5,TRBV19,CASSIGVPGTVSNQPQHF,TGTGCCAGTAGTATAGGGGTCCCCGGGACAGTAAGCAATCAGCCCCAGCATTTT
-,TRBD2,TRBJ2-1,TRBV9,CASSVDMLVAGVGEQFF,TGTGCCAGCAGCGTAGACATGTTGGTAGCGGGTGTTGGTGAGCAGTTCTTC
-,TRBD2,TRBJ2-3,TRBV11-2,CASSLYGRVTDTQYF,TGTGCCAGCAGCTTATACGGGAGGGTAACAGATACGCAGTATTTT
-,-,TRBJ1-1,TRBV29-1,CSVEAIEAFF,TGCAGCGTTGAGGCAATAGAAGCTTTCTTT
-,-,TRBJ2-1,TRBV10-1,CASSESGRWEEQFF,TGCGCCAGCAGTGAGTCGGGTAGGTGGGAAGAGCAGTTCTTC
-,-,TRBJ2-3,TRBV11-1,CASSLSSGGNTDTQYF,TGTGCCAGCAGCTTATCTTCCGGAGGGAACACAGATACGCAGTATTTT
-,-,TRBJ2-3,TRBV7-9,CASSFAVRDTQYF,TGTGCCAGCAGCTTTGCGGTGAGGGATACGCAGTATTTT
-,-,TRBJ2-1,TRBV9,CASSVASGFDEQFF,TGTGCCAGCAGCGTAGCTTCCGGGTTTGATGAGCAGTTCTTC
-,-,TRBJ2-7,TRBV9,CASSVARYSYEQYF,TGTGCCAGCAGCGTCGCCAGATACTCCTACGAGCAGTACTTC
-,-,TRBJ1-1,TRBV25-1,CASSELREAFF,TGTGCCAGCAGTGAATTAAGGGAAGCTTTCTTT
-,-,TRBJ2-6,TRBV5-1,CASSHRDTSGANVLTF,TGCGCCAGCAGCCACCGGGACACCTCTGGGGCCAACGTCCTGACTTTC
-,-,TRBJ1-1,TRBV27,CASSPKQNTEAFF,TGTGCCAGCAGTCCCAAACAGAACACTGAAGCTTTCTTT
-,TRBD1,TRBJ2-2,TRBV18,CASSPGTGGTGELFF,TGTGCCAGCTCACCAGGGACAGGGGGAACCGGGGAGCTGTTTTTT
-,-,TRBJ2-1,TRBV9,CASSVISNEQFF,TGTGCCAGCAGCGTAATTAGCAATGAGCAGTTCTTC
-,-,TRBJ1-2,TRBV29-1,CSVGEGSYGYTF,TGCAGCGTTGGGGAGGGCTCCTATGGCTACACCTTC
-,TRBD2,TRBJ2-3,TRBV4-3,CASSQGLAGGTDTQYF,TGCGCCAGCAGCCAGGGACTAGCGGGAGGTACAGATACGCAGTATTTT
-,-,TRBJ2-3,TRBV5-1,CASSGTISTDTQYF,TGCGCCAGCAGCGGAACGATAAGCACAGATACGCAGTATTTT
-,-,TRBJ2-5,TRBV18,CASSPPPGHLQETQYF,TGTGCCAGCTCACCACCCCCGGGACACCTACAAGAGACCCAGTACTTC
-,TRBD1,TRBJ2-2,TRBV4-1,CASRPGQGEGGNTGELFF,TGCGCCAGCAGACCGGGACAGGGGGAAGGGGGAAACACCGGGGAGCTGTTTTTT
-,-,TRBJ1-4,TRBV28,CASSWDLEKLFF,TGTGCCAGCAGCTGGGACCTCGAAAAACTGTTTTTT
few,TRBD2,TRBJ2-3,TRBV15,CATSRGLAGGPSTDTQYF,TGTGCCACCAGCAGAGGACTAGCGGGAGGGCCTAGCACAGATACGCAGTATTTT
once,TRBD2,TRBJ2-2,TRBV7-3,CASSPGLAGGTGELFF,TGTGCCAGCAGCCCAGGCCTAGCGGGAGGGACCGGGGAGCTGTTTTTT
-,-,TRBJ2-5,TRBV7-9,CASSFQETQYF,TGTGCCAGCAGCTTTCAAGAGACCCAGTACTTC
-,-,TRBJ2-1,TRBV5-1,CASSLERGNEQFF,TGCGCCAGCAGCTTGGAGAGGGGCAATGAGCAGTTCTTC
-,-,TRBJ1-1,TRBV19,CASSNRRSNTEAFF,TGTGCCAGTAGTAATCGAAGGAGTAACACTGAAGCTTTCTTT
-,-,TRBJ2-7,TRBV25-1,CASSESAPPNF,TGTGCCAGCAGTGAAAGTGCTCCCCCCAACTTC
-,-,TRBJ2-1,TRBV7-6,CASRVGGGPYNEQFF,TGTGCCAGCAGAGTGGGGGGAGGACCCTACAATGAGCAGTTCTTC
once,TRBD1,TRBJ1-2,TRBV15,CATSRSKGGTGVVHTF,TGTGCCACCAGCAGATCCAAAGGGGGGACAGGGGTTGTTCACACCTTC
-,-,TRBJ1-3,TRBV28,CASSLRRQALFSDTIYF,TGTGCCAGCAGTTTACGTCGACAGGCTCTCTTTTCGGACACCATATATTTT
-,-,TRBJ1-2,TRBV7-2,CASSLVGVANYGYTF,TGTGCCAGCAGCTTAGTAGGGGTCGCCAACTATGGCTACACCTTC
few,TRBD1,TRBJ1-5,TRBV28,CTAQGAYSNQPQHF,TGCACCGCCCAGGGGGCATATAGCAATCAGCCCCAGCATTTT
few,-,TRBJ2-2,TRBV4-3,CASSQDGLKETGELFF,TGCGCCAGCAGCCAAGACGGGCTTAAAGAGACCGGGGAGCTGTTTTTT
-,TRBD2,TRBJ2-1,TRBV19,CASSILRLAGGNEQFF,TGTGCCAGTAGTATCTTACGACTAGCGGGAGGTAATGAGCAGTTCTTC
-,TRBD1,TRBJ2-1,TRBV6-6,CASSAGTGSGEQFF,TGTGCCAGCAGCGCAGGGACAGGGAGCGGTGAGCAGTTCTTC
-,TRBD2,TRBJ2-1,TRBV25-1,CASRPRLAGGNEQFF,TGTGCCAGCCGGCCCCGACTAGCGGGAGGTAATGAGCAGTTCTTC